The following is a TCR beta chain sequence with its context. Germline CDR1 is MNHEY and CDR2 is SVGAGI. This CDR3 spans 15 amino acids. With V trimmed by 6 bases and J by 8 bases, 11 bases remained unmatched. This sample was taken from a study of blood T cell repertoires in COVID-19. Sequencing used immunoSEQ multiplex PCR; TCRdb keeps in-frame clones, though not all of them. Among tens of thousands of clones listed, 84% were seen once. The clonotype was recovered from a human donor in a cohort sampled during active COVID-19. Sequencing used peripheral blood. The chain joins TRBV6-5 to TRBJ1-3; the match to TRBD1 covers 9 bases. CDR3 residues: CASRPTTDRGHTIYF. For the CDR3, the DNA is TGTGCCAGCAGACCAACCACGGACAGGGGACACACCATATATTTT.